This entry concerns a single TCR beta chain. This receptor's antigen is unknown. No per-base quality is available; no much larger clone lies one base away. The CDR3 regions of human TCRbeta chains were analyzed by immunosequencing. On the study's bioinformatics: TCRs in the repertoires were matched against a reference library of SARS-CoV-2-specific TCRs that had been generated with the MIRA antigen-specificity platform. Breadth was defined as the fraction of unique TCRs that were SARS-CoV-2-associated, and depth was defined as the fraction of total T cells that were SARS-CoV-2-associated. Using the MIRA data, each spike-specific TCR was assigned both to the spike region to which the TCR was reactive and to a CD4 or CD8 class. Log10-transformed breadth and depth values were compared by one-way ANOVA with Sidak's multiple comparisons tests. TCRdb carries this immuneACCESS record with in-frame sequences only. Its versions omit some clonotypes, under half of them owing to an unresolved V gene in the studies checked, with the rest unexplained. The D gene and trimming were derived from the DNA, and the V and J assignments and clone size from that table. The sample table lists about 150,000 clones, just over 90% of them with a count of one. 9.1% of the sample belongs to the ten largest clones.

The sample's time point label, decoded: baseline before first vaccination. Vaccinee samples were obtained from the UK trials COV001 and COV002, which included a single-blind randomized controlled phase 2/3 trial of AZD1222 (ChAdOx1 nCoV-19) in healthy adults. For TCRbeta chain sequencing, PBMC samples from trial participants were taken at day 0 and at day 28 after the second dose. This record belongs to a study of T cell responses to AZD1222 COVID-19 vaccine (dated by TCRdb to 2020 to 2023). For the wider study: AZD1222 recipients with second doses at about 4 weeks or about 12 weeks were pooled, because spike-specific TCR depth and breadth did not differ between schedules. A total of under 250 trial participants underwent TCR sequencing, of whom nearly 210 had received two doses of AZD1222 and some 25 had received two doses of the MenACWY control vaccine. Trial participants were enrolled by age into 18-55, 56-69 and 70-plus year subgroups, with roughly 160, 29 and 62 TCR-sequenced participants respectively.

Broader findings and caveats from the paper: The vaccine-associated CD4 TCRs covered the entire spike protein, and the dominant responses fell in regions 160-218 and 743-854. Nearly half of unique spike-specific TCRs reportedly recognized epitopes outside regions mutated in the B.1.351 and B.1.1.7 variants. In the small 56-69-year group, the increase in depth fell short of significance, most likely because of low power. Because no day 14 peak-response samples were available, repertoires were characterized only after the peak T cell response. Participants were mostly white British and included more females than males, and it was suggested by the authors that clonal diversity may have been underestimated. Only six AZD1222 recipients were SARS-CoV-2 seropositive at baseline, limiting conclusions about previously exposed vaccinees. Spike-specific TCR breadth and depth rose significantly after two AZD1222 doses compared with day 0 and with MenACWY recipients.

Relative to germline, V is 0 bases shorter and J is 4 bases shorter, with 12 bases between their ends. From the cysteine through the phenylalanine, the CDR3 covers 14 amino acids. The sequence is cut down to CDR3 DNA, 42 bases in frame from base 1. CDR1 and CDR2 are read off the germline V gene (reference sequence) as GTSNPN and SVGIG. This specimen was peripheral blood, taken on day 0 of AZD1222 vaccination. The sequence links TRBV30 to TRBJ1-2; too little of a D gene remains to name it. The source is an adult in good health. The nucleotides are TGTGCCTGGAGTGTAGCCCGGGGTACCTATGGCTACACCTTC. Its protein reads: CAWSVARGTYGYTF. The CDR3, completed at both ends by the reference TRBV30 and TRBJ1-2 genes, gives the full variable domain SQTIHQWPATLVQPVGSPLSLECTVEGTSNPNLYWYRQAAGRGLQLLFYSVGIGQISSEVPQNLSASRPQDRQFILSSKKLLLSDSGFYLCAWSVARGTYGYTFGSGTRLTVV.